The count of the clone carrying this T cell receptor (beta chain) is one. Its antigen remains unknown. CDR1 and CDR2 from the germline V gene are LNHDA and SQIVND (reference sequence). This CDR3 contains 13 residues. V was shortened by 4 bases and J by 3 bases, with 10 bases between the two germline ends. The sample comes from a study of a mutant IDH1 vaccine in newly diagnosed glioma. Background on the study: Those enrolled had earlier been treated with radiotherapy, temozolomide, or both, mostly both. Findings of the study overall: Vaccine-induced responses were seen in 93.3% of patients, spanning several MHC alleles.

Specified time point: week 11, during vaccination. Doses of 300 ug of mutant IDH1 20-mer peptide were given with topical imiquimod. There were new WHO grade 3 or 4 astrocytomas in the donors, and these were IDH1-mutant and ATRX-lost. Profiling relied on immunoSEQ multiplex PCR, and the TCRdb table lists in-frame clones only, not all of them. The sample has around 62,000 clones, 70% to 90% seen once. The V and J genes are TRBV19 and TRBJ2-7, with D uncertain. This TCR was recovered from a man aged 35 to 55 with glioma. Material: PBMCs, obtained from a glioma patient whose treatment included an IDH1 peptide vaccine. CDR3 DNA sequence: TGTGCCAGTAGTACCACTGGGGTCTACGAGCAGTACTTC. This gives the protein CASSTTGVYEQYF.